The clone carrying this TCR beta chain was picked up a small number of times. One entry per CDR3 protein results from TCRdb running MiXCR on the RT-PCR reads. This sample carries some 540,000 distinct CDR3 sequences, roughly a quarter of them seen once, and the ten largest clones take 2.5% to 3%. The data were obtained in a study of response to subunit inactivated influenza vaccine. In germline, CDR1 is DFQATT, CDR2 SNEGSKA (reference sequence). This CDR3 contains 15 residues. With V trimmed by 3 bases and J by 1 base, 4 bases remained unmatched. These same data were also listed under a study on T cells expressing NK-cell markers. According to that study: UMIs accompanied the 5'RACE template switching by which TCR beta cDNA was made.

This TCR was recovered from a man between 50 and 59 years old who received an inactivated influenza vaccine. The genes are TRBV20-1 and TRBJ2-1; TRBD2 agrees at 9 bases. Specimen: CD4+ T cells sorted from PBMCs, collected roughly 12 days after vaccination. The chain's CDR3 is CSASSSGISYNEQFF. The CDR3 bases are TGCAGTGCTAGTTCTAGCGGGATTTCCTACAATGAGCAGTTCTTC.